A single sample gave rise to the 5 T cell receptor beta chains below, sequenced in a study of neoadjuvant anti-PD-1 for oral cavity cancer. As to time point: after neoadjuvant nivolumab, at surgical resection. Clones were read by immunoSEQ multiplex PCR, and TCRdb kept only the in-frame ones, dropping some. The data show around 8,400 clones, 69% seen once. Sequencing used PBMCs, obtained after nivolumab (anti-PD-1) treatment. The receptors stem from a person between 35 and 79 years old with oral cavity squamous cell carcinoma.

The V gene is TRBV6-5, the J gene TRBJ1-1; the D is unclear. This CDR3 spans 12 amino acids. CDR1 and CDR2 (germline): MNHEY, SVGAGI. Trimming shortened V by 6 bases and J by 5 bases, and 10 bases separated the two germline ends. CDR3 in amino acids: CASRDPLTEAFF. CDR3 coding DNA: TGTGCCAGCAGGGACCCTCTAACTGAAGCTTTCTTT.

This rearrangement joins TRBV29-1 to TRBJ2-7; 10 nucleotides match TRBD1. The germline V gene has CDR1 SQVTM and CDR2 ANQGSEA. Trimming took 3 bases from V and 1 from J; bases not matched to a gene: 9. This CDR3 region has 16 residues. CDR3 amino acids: CSVEYGGTGASYEQYF. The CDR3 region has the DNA TGCAGCGTTGAGTATGGTGGGACAGGGGCTTCCTACGAGCAGTACTTC.

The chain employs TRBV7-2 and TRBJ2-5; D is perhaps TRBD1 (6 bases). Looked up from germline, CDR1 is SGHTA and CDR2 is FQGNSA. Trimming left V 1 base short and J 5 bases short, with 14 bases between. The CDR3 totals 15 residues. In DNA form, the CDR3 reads TGTGCCAGCAGCTTAGTCTCAGGGGTCATGGAGACCCAGTACTTC. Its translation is CASSLVSGVMETQYF.

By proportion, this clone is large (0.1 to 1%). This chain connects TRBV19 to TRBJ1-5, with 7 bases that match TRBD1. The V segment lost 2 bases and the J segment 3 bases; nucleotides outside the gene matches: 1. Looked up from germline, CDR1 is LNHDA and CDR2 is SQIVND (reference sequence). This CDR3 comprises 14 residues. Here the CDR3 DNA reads TGTGCCAGTAGTATACAGGGGGACAATCAGCCCCAGCATTTT. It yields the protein CASSIQGDNQPQHF.

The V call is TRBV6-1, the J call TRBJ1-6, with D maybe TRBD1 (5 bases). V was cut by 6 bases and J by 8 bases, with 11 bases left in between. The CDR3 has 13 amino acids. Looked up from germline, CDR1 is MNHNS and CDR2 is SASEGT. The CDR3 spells CASSRVSDSPLHF. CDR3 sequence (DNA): TGTGCCAGCAGCAGGGTTTCCGATTCACCCCTCCACTTT.